Included here is one T cell receptor (beta chain) sequence, with context. The antigen is undetermined. The CDR3 consists of 14 residues. Trimming removed 3 bases from V and 7 bases from J; junction bases left unmatched: 2. Germline V lookup: CDR1 SGDLS, CDR2 YYNGEE. These data are taken from a study of CD8 T cells in ankylosing spondylitis. Study results and limitations: In reactive arthritis synovial fluid and blood, some motif variants had been reported before. Apparently characteristic of ankylosing spondylitis blood was a TCR beta motif (about 8 highly homologous variants).

TCRdb ran MiXCR on the 5' RACE reads and lists one entry per CDR3 protein. The sample contains around 280,000 distinct CDR3 sequences, 20% of which appear only once. What was sequenced was blood, either unsorted or a sorted T cell fraction (not recorded which). The sequence was collected from a male donor with ankylosing spondylitis or in good health (not recorded which). The chain employs TRBV9 and TRBJ1-6, with TRBD1 matching over 9 bases. CDR3 region: CASSGTGENSPLHF. The CDR3 nucleotides read TGTGCCAGCAGCGGGACAGGGGAAAATTCACCCCTCCACTTT.